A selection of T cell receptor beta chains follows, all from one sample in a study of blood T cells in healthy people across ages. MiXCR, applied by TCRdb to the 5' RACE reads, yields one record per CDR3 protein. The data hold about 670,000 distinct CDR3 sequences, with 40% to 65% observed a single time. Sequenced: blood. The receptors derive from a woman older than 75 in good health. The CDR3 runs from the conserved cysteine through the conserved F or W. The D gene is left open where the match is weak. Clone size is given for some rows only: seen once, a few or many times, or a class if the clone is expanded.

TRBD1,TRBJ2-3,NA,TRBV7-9,TGTGCCAGCAGCCCCTGGGACAGCGGATTCACAGATACGCAGTATTTT,CASSPWDSGFTDTQYF
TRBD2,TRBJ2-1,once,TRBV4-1,TGCGCCAGCAGCCCCTTAAATAGCGGGGCCTCTTACAATGAGCAGTTCTTC,CASSPLNSGASYNEQFF
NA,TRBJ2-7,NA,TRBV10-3,TGTGCCATCAGTGATCGGACTATCATCTCCTACGAGCAGTACTTC,CAISDRTIISYEQYF
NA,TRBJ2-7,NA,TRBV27,TGTGCCAGCAGTTTCTCCCCCCTCGGTATAGGACAGAGGCCCTACGAGCAGTACTTC,CASSFSPLGIGQRPYEQYF
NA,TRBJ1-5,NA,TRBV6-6,TGTGCCAGCAGAAAGGGGCCGAATCAGCCCCAGCATTTT,CASRKGPNQPQHF
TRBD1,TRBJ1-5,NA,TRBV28,TGTGCCAGCAGTATCGGAGACAGGGGGCATCAGCCCCAGCATTTT,CASSIGDRGHQPQHF
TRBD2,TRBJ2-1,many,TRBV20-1,TGCAGTGCACCTAGCGGGGGGAGGTACAATGAGCAGTTCTTC,CSAPSGGRYNEQFF
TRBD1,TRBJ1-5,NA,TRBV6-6,TGTGCCAGCGGGGAGGGGGACAGGGATCAGCCCCAGCATTTT,CASGEGDRDQPQHF
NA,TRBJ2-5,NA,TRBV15,TGTGCCACCAGCAGCGGAGAAGAGACCCAGTACTTC,CATSSGEETQYF
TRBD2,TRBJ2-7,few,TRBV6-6,TGTGCCAGCAGTTACAGGGGAAGGGGCGGGAGCTCCTACGAGCAGTACTTC,CASSYRGRGGSSYEQYF
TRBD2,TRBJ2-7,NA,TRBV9,TGTGCCAGCAGCGAGACTAGCAACGAGAACAATGAGCAGTACTTC,CASSETSNENNEQYF
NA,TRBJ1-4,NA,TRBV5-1,TGCGCCAGCAGCTTGGGGGGCCGGGGTCGGGACGAAAAACTGTTTTTT,CASSLGGRGRDEKLFF